This T cell receptor (beta chain) was observed in a study of shared clonotypes between healthy human individuals. After removal of 7 bases from V and 8 bases from J, the junction contained 4 bases not matched to a gene. This CDR3 contains 11 residues. CDR1 and CDR2 from the germline V gene are SGHVS and FQNEAQ. Assay: immunoSEQ multiplex PCR; the TCRdb copy retains only in-frame clones and omits some. The sample lists more than 400,000 clones; roughly 80% were seen once. The TCR originated in a woman aged 35 to 49 in good health. Some clones in this sample may be carry-over from other donors' samples. The chain uses TRBV7-8 and TRBJ1-1, with 7 positions matching TRBD1. Sequenced: PBMCs. This chain's CDR3 is CASMTGIEAFF. In DNA form, the CDR3 reads TGTGCCAGCATGACAGGGATAGAAGCTTTCTTT.